This TCR beta chain was identified in a study of T cell clonality in common variable immunodeficiency. Blood samples were heparinized, 5 to 8 ml per donor. The CDR3 has 12 amino acids. Germline-derived CDR1 and CDR2 are SGHTA and FQGNSA. V was pared by 5 bases and J by 6 bases, with 11 bases between. Measured with immunoSEQ multiplex PCR; TCRdb has only the in-frame clones, and not every one. Recorded here are approximately 81,000 clones, none singletons. Study-level results: CVID subjects had higher TCRbeta clonality than healthy controls, most marked in about a third. Compared with controls, CVID subjects had fewer shared TCRbeta clones. Fewer deletions and N-nucleotide insertions were reportedly seen in common variable immunodeficiency TCR beta sequences.

This clone was seen at least ten times. Antigen specificity is unknown. With the read ending 3 residues before the CDR3 end, the germline J gene is used to fill in that end. The sequenced sample was peripheral blood mononuclear cells. The sequence was obtained from a person aged 18 to 70 in good health. The V call is TRBV7-2, the J call TRBJ2-7; no reliable D call. The CDR3 here is CASSPNFGEQYF. CDR3 bases read: TGTGCCAGCAGCCCAAACTTCGGCGAG.